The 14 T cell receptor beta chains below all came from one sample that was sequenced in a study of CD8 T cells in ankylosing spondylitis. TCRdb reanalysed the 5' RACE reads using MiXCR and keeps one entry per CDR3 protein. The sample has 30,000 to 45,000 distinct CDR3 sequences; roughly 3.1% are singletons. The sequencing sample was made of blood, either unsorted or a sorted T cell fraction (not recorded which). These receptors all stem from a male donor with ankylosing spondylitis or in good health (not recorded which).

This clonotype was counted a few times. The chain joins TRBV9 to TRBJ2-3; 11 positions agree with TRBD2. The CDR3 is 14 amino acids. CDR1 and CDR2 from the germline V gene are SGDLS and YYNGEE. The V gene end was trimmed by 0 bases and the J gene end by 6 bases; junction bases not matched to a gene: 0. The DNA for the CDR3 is TGTGCCAGCAGCGTAGGGACTAGCGGGGATACGCAGTATTTT. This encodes CASSVGTSGDTQYF.

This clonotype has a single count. CDR3 sequence: CASSKVEGNEQYV. The DNA of the CDR3 is TGTGCCAGCAGCAAAGTTGAGGGGAACGAGCAGTACGTC. The gene calls are TRBV21-1 and TRBJ2-7; TRBD1, as called in the table, went unchecked against the DNA. TRBV21-1 is reported as a pseudogene. This CDR3 comprises 13 residues.

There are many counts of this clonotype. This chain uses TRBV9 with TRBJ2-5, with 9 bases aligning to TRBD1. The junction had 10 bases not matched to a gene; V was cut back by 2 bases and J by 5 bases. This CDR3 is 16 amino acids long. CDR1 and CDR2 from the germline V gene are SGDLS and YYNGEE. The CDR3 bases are TGTGCCAGCAGCGTCGGGACAGGGTCCAGTTTGGAGACCCAGTACTTC. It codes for CASSVGTGSSLETQYF.

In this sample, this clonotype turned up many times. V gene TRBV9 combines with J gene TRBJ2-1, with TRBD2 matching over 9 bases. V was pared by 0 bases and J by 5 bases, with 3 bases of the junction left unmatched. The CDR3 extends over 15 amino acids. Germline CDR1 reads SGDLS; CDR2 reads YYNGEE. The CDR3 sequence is CASSVGAGGNNEQFF. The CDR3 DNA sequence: TGTGCCAGCAGCGTAGGGGCGGGAGGGAACAATGAGCAGTTCTTC. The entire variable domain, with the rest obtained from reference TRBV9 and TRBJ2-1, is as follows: DSGVTQTPKHLITATGQRVTLRCSPRSGDLSVYWYQQSLDQGLQFLIQYYNGEERAKGNILERFSAQQFPDLHSELNLSSLELGDSALYFCASSVGAGGNNEQFFGPGTRLTVL.

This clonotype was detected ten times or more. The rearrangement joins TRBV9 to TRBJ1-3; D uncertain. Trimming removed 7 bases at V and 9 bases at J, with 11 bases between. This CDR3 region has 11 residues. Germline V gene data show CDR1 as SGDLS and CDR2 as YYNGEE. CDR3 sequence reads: CASSRRGTIYF. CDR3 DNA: TGTGCCAGCTCTAGACGAGGCACCATATATTTT. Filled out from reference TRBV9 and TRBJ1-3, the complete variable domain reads DSGVTQTPKHLITATGQRVTLRCSPRSGDLSVYWYQQSLDQGLQFLIQYYNGEERAKGNILERFSAQQFPDLHSELNLSSLELGDSALYFCASSRRGTIYFGEGSWLTVV.

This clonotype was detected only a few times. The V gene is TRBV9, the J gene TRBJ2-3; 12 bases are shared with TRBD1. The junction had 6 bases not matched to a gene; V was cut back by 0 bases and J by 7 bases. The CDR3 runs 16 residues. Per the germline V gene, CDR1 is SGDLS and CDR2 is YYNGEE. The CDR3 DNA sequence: TGTGCCAGCAGCGTAGAGGGACAGGGGGCGGTATATACGCAGTATTTT. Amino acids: CASSVEGQGAVYTQYF.

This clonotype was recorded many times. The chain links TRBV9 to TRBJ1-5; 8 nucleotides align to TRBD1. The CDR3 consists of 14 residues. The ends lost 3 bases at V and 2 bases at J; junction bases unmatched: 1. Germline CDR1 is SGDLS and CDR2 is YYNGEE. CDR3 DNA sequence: TGTGCCAGCAGCGCGACAGGGGGCAATCAGCCCCAGCATTTT. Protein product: CASSATGGNQPQHF.

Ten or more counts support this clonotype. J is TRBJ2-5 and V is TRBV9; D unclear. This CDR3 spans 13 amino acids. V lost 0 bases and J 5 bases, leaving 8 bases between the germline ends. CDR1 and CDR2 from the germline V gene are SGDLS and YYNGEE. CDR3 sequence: CASSVGLWETQYF. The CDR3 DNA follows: TGTGCCAGCAGCGTAGGCCTGTGGGAGACCCAGTACTTC.

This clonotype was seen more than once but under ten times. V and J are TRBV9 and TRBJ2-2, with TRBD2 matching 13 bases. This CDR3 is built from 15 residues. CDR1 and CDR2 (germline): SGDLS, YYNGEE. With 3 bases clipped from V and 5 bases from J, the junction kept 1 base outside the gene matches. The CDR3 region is CASSGTSGSTGELFF. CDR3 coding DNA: TGTGCCAGCAGCGGGACTAGCGGGAGTACCGGGGAGCTGTTTTTT.

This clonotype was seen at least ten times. DNA for the CDR3: TGTGCCAGCAGCGGGGCTAGCGGATACACCGGGGAGCTGTTTTTT. It translates to CASSGASGYTGELFF. This chain uses TRBV9 with TRBJ2-2; TRBD2 aligns across 7 bases. The ends lost 3 bases at V and 3 bases at J; junction bases unmatched: 5. CDR3 length: 15 residues. Germline V lookup: CDR1 SGDLS, CDR2 YYNGEE.

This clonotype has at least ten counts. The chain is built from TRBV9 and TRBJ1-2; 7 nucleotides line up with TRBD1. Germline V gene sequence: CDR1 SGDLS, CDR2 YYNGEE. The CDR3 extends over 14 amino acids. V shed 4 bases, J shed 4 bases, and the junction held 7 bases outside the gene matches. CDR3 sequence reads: CASSSRQGVYGYTF. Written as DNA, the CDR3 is TGTGCCAGCAGCTCCCGACAGGGCGTCTATGGCTACACCTTC.

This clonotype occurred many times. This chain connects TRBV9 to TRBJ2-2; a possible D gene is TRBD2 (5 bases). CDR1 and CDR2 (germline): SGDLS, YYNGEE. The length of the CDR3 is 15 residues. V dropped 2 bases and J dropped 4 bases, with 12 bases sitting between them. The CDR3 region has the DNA TGTGCCAGCAGCGTCACGGCAGCGGCCACCGGGGAGCTGTTTTTT. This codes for CASSVTAAATGELFF.

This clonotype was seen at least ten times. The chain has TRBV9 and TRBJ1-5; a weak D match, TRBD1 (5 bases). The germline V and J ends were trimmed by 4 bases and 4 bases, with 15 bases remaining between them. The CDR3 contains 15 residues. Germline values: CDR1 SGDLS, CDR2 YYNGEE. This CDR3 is CASSLTPTANQPQHF. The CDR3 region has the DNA TGTGCCAGCAGCCTTACTCCGACAGCAAATCAGCCCCAGCATTTT.

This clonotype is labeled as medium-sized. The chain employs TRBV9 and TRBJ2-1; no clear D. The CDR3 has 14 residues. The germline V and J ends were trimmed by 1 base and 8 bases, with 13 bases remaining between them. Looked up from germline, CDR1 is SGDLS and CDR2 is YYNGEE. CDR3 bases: TGTGCCAGCAGCGTACGTCCCCGGCAGGATGAGCAGTTCTTC. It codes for CASSVRPRQDEQFF. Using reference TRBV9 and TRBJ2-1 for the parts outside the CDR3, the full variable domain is DSGVTQTPKHLITATGQRVTLRCSPRSGDLSVYWYQQSLDQGLQFLIQYYNGEERAKGNILERFSAQQFPDLHSELNLSSLELGDSALYFCASSVRPRQDEQFFGPGTRLTVL.